These 14 T cell receptor beta chains were sequenced from one sample in a study of Ad26.COV2.S vaccination and SARS-CoV-2 variants. The treatment here: 15 to 20 received Ad26.COV2.S at low or high dose, single or two shots; about 5 received placebo; per-sample allocation not given. Repertoires come from day 63 after the first vaccine or placebo injection. The protocol was immunoSEQ multiplex PCR, while the TCRdb copy is restricted to in-frame clones and leaves out a portion. The sample carries some 340,000 clones, roughly 80% recorded once. The sample was peripheral blood, taken in a trial of Ad26.COV2.S vaccine versus placebo. Source of these receptors: a person aged 18-60 years who received the Ad26.COV2.S COVID-19 vaccine or a placebo.

This clone has a handful of counts. V usage is TRBV5-6 and J usage is TRBJ2-3, with D possibly being TRBD2 (5 bases). V was pared by 0 bases and J by 3 bases, with 8 bases between. CDR1 and CDR2 (germline): SGHDT, YYEEEE. CDR3 length: 14 residues. CDR3 coding DNA: TGTGCCAGCAGCTTGGTGGGGAGAACAGATACGCAGTATTTT. It yields the protein CASSLVGRTDTQYF.

This clone was found a few times. The chain is built from TRBV2 and TRBJ1-6; D may be TRBD1 (5 bases). The CDR3 is 15 amino acids. Germline loops: CDR1 SNHLY, CDR2 FYNNEI. The V and J ends lost 7 bases and 2 bases respectively, with 12 bases between them. CDR3 region: CASTKTEPYNSPLHF. The CDR3 coding sequence is TGTGCCAGCACCAAGACAGAACCCTATAATTCACCCCTCCACTTT.

This clone was seen just once. The chain couples TRBV28 to TRBJ1-5; weak D call: TRBD1 (5 bases). Germline values: CDR1 MDHEN, CDR2 SYDVKM. The CDR3 contains 15 residues. Trimming pared 4 bases from V and 8 bases from J, leaving 18 bases between. The CDR3 DNA reads TGTGCCAGCAGTTCCCTCATTGTGGGGGGGGAGCCCCAGCATTTT. Protein sequence: CASSSLIVGGEPQHF.

The chain uses TRBV19 and TRBJ2-2, with D possibly being TRBD1 (5 bases). Germline CDR1 reads LNHDA; CDR2 reads SQIVND (reference sequence). CDR3 length: 15 amino acids. V lost 6 bases and J lost 1, with 12 bases in between. Here the CDR3 reads CASSHDRGNTGELFF. The CDR3 DNA is TGTGCCAGTAGCCACGATAGGGGGAACACCGGGGAGCTGTTTTTT.

The chain employs TRBV29-1 and TRBJ1-2, with a tentative D call TRBD1 (5 bases). Germline V gene data show CDR1 as SQVTM and CDR2 as ANQGSEA. CDR3 length equals 13 residues. Trimming removed 7 bases at V and 6 bases at J, with 18 bases between. The CDR3 bases are TGCAGCGCCCGGAGGCCAGGGACCGATGGCTACACCTTC. It encodes CSARRPGTDGYTF.

The chain links TRBV3-1 (or the pseudogene TRBV3-2) to TRBJ2-1; the match to TRBD2 covers 9 bases. Germline-derived CDR1 and CDR2 are LGHDT and YNNKEL (reference sequence). CDR3 length equals 16 residues. Unmatched junction bases numbered 3, after V lost 0 bases and J lost 3 bases. In DNA form, the CDR3 reads TGTGCCAGCAGCCAAGATCTGCGGGGGGGCTACAATGAGCAGTTCTTC. Translated: CASSQDLRGGYNEQFF.

V is TRBV3-1 (or the pseudogene TRBV3-2) and J is TRBJ1-2; D is perhaps TRBD1 (6 bases). The CDR3 consists of 13 residues. Germline CDR1 LGHDT, CDR2 YNNKEL (reference sequence). V was trimmed by 6 bases and J by 6 bases, leaving 14 bases between them. The CDR3 protein is CASSITGSHGYTF. CDR3 nucleotide sequence: TGTGCCAGCAGTATAACAGGGTCACATGGCTACACCTTC.

In its sample, this clone was seen many times. The rearrangement joins TRBV2 to TRBJ1-2; 9 nucleotides line up with TRBD1. The V gene's germline CDR1 is SNHLY and CDR2 FYNNEI. The trim removed 6 bases at V and 4 bases at J, leaving 6 bases unmatched. The CDR3 extends over 14 amino acids. The DNA for the CDR3 is TGTGCCAGCAGAGAACAGGGGGCTGGCTATGGCTACACCTTC. It is translated as CASREQGAGYGYTF.

This clone showed up just a few times. V usage is TRBV11-2 and J usage is TRBJ2-3; 15 nucleotides line up with TRBD2. CDR1 and CDR2 (germline): SGHAT, FQNNGV. J gave up 4 bases and V 4 bases, and 12 bases lay outside the gene matches. CDR3 length: 19 amino acids. CDR3 bases: TGTGCCAGCAGCTCAGGGACTAGCGGGGGGCCGGTGGGCGCAGATACGCAGTATTTT. Translation: CASSSGTSGGPVGADTQYF.

The chain employs TRBV7-3 and TRBJ2-7, with D tentatively TRBD2 (5 bases). The ends were cut back, 5 bases at V and 9 bases at J, with 11 bases in the middle. The CDR3 has 11 residues. The germline V gene has CDR1 SGHTA and CDR2 FQGTGA. Here the CDR3 reads CASSPTSGQYF. CDR3 coding DNA: TGTGCCAGCAGCCCCACGAGCGGGCAGTACTTC.

Comment on this clone: Other DNA sequences within the sample encode an identical CDR3. The rearrangement joins TRBV29-1 to TRBJ1-1; TRBD1 matches 7 bases. CDR3 size: 12 residues. Germline V gene sequence: CDR1 SQVTM, CDR2 ANQGSEA. V was pared by 5 bases and J by 1 base, with 1 base of the junction left unmatched. This chain's CDR3 is CSVRQGNTEAFF. Written as DNA, the CDR3 is TGCAGCGTTCGACAGGGGAACACTGAAGCTTTCTTT. Full variable domain (missing parts from reference TRBV29-1 and TRBJ1-1): SAVISQKPSRDICQRGTSLTIQCQVDSQVTMMFWYRQQPGQSLTLIATANQGSEATYESGFVIDKFPISRPNLTFSTLTVSNMSPEDSSIYLCSVRQGNTEAFFGQGTRLTVV.

This chain uses TRBV15 with TRBJ2-3, with D tentatively TRBD2 (7 bases). Germline assignment: CDR1 LNHNV and CDR2 YYDKDF (reference sequence). V was cut by 0 bases and J by 6 bases, with 16 bases left in between. The CDR3 loop spans 16 amino acids. CDR3 loop: CATSRERGGGMDTQYF. For the CDR3, the DNA is TGTGCCACCAGCAGAGAAAGGGGCGGGGGCATGGATACGCAGTATTTT.

This chain connects TRBV29-1 to TRBJ1-1; 7 positions match TRBD1. CDR1 and CDR2 (germline): SQVTM, ANQGSEA. V was clipped by 4 bases and J by 9 bases; unmatched bases: 5. The CDR3 is 11 residues long. CDR3 DNA: TGCAGCGTTGGACAGGGAATGAAAGCTTTCTTT. It translates to CSVGQGMKAFF.

This clone has only a few counts. The chain uses TRBV28 and TRBJ1-5; the D is unclear. The CDR3 is made up of 13 amino acids. Looked up from germline, CDR1 is MDHEN and CDR2 is SYDVKM. V was pared by 7 bases and J by 6 bases, with 13 bases between. The CDR3 here is CASISYGAQPQHF. The CDR3 DNA follows: TGTGCCAGCATTTCTTATGGTGCTCAGCCCCAGCATTTT.